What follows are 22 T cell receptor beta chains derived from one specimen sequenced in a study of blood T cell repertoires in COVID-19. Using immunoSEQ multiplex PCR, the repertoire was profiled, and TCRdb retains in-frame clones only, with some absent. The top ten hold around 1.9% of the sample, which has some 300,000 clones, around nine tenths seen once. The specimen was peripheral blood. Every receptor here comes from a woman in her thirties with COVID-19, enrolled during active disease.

Here the CDR3 DNA reads TGTGCCAGCATCAAACAATGGGGGGGGAACTATGGCTACACCTTC. Its protein product is CASIKQWGGNYGYTF. The chain links TRBV6-5 to TRBJ1-2, with D possibly being TRBD1 (5 bases). This CDR3 is built from 15 residues. Germline V gives CDR1 MNHEY, CDR2 SVGAGI. Deletions cut 7 bases from V and 2 bases from J, with 17 bases between.

CDR3 in amino acids: CASRDKDNSPLHF. CDR3 sequence (DNA): TGTGCCAGTCGGGACAAAGATAATTCACCCCTCCACTTT. This chain connects TRBV12-3 or TRBV12-4 to TRBJ1-6, with D possibly TRBD1 on 6 matching bases. This CDR3 comprises 13 residues. The germline V and J ends were trimmed by 9 bases and 5 bases, with 11 bases remaining between them.

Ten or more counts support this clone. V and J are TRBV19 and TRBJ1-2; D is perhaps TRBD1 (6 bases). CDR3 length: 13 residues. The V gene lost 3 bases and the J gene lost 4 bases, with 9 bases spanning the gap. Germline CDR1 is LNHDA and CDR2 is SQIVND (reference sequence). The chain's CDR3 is CASSIGQIYGYTF. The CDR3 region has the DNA TGTGCCAGTAGTATCGGACAGATCTATGGCTACACCTTC.

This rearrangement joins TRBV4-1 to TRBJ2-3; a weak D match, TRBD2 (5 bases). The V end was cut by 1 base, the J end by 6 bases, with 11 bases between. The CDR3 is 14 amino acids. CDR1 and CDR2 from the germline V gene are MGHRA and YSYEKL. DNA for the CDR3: TGCGCCAGCAGCCAAGTCGGGGTCGGGGATACGCAGTATTTT. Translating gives CASSQVGVGDTQYF.

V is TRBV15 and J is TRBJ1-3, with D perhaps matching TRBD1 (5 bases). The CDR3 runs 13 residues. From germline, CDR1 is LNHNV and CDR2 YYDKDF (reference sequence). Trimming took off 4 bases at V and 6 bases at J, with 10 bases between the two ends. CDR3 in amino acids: CATSTTAVNTIYF. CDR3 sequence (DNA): TGTGCCACCAGCACGACAGCCGTAAACACCATATATTTT.

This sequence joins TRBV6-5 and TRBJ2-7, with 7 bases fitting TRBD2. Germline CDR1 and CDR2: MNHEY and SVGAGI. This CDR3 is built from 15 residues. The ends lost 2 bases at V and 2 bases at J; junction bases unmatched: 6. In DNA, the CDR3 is TGTGCCAGCAGTTACCACCCTAGCGGAACCTACGAGCAGTACTTC. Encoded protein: CASSYHPSGTYEQYF.

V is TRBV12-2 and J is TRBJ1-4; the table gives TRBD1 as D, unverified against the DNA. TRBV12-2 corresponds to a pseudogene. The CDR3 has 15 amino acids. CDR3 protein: CASRRRLPTNEKLFF. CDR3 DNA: TGTGCAAGTCGCCGCAGGCTCCCAACTAATGAAAAACTGTTTTTT.

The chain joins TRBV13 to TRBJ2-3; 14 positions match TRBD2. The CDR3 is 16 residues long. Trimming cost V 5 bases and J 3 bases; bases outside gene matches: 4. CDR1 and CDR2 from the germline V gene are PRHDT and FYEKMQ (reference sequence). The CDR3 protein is CASSLRLAGGTDTQYF. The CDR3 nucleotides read TGTGCCAGCAGCCTCCGACTAGCGGGGGGGACAGATACGCAGTATTTT.

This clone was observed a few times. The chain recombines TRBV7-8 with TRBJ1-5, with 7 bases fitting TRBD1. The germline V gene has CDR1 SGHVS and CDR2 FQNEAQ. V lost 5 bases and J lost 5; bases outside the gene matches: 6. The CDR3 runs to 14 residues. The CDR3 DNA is TGTGCCAGCAGCCCCGACAGGGATTATCAGCCCCAGCATTTT. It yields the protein CASSPDRDYQPQHF. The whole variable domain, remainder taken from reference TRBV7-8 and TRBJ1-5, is GAGVSQSPRYKVAKRGQDVALRCDPISGHVSLFWYQQALGQGPEFLTYFQNEAQLDKSGLPSDRFFAERPEGSVSTLKIQRTQQEDSAVYLCASSPDRDYQPQHFGDGTRLSIL.

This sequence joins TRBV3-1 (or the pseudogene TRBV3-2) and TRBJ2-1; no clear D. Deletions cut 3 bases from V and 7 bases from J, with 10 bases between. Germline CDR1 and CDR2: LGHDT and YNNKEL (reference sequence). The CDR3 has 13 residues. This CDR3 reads CASSQLFPNEQFF. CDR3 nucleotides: TGTGCCAGCAGCCAGCTATTTCCGAATGAGCAGTTCTTC.

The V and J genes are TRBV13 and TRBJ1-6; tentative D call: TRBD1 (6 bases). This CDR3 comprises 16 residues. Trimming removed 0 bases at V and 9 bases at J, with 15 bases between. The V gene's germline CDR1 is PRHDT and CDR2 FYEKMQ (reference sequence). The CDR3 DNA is TGTGCCAGCAGCTTAGGCCCCGGGGGGCAAAGTTCACCCCTCCACTTT. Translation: CASSLGPGGQSSPLHF.

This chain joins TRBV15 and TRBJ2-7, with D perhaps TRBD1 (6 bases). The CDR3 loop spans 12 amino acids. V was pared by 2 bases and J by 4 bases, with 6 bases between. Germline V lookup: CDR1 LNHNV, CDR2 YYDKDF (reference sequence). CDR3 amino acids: CATSRQGYEQYV. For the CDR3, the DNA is TGTGCCACCAGCAGACAGGGGTACGAGCAGTACGTC.

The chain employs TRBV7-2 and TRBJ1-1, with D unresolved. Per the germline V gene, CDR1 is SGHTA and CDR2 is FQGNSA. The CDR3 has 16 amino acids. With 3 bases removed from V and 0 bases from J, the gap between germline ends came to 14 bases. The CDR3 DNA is TGTGCCAGCAGCTTCTTTACTCCAGACATGAACACTGAAGCTTTCTTT. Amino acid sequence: CASSFFTPDMNTEAFF.

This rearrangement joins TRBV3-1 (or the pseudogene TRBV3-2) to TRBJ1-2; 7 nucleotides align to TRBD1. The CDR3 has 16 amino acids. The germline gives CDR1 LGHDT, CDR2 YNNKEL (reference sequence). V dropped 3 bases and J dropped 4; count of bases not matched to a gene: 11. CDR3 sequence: CASSQETGRFLYGYTF. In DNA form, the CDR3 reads TGTGCCAGCAGCCAGGAGACAGGGAGGTTCCTCTATGGCTACACCTTC.

CDR3 residues: CAIREGAAGNTIYF. The CDR3 bases are TGTGCCATCAGGGAGGGGGCGGCTGGAAACACCATATATTTT. The rearrangement uses TRBV10-3 and TRBJ1-3; 7 nucleotides match TRBD1. The CDR3 spans 14 residues. J was trimmed by 2 bases and V by 6 bases; bases with no gene match: 4. CDR1 and CDR2 from the germline V gene are ENHRY and SYGVKD.

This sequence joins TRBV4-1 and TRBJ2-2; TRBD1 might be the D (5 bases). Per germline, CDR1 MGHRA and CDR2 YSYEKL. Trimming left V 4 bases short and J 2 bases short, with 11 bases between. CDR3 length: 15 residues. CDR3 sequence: CASSPRTSNTGELFF. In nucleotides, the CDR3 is TGCGCCAGCAGCCCCCGGACAAGCAACACCGGGGAGCTGTTTTTT.

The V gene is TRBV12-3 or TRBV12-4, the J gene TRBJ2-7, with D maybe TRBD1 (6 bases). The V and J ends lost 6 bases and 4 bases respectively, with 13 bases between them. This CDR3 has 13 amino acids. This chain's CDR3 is CASRSTGRYEQYF. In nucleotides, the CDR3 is TGTGCCAGCAGATCGACAGGCCGTTACGAGCAGTACTTC.

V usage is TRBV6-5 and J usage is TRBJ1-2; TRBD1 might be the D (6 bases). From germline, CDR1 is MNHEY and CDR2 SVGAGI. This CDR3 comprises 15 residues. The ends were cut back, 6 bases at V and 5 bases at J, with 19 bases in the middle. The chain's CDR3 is CASSRTAIPTYGYTF. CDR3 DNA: TGTGCCAGCAGCAGGACAGCGATACCGACTTATGGCTACACCTTC.

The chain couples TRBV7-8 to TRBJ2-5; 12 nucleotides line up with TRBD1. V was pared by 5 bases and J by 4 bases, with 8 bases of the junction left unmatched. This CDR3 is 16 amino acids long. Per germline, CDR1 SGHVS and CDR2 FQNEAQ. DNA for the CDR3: TGTGCCAGCAGCGTAGGGACAGGGGGCGTGAGAGAGACCCAGTACTTC. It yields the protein CASSVGTGGVRETQYF.

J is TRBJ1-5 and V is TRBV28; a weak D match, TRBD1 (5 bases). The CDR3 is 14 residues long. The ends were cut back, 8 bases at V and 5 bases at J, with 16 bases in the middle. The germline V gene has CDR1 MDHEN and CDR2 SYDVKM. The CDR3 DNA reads TGTGCCAGCTGGGGCTACAGCCCCCATCAGCCCCAGCATTTT. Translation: CASWGYSPHQPQHF.

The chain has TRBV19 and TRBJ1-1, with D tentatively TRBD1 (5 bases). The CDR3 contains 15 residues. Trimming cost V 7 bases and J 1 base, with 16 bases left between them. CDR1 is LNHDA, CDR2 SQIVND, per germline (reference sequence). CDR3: CASTPQRGRNTEAFF. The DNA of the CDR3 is TGTGCCAGTACCCCCCAACGGGGGAGGAACACTGAAGCTTTCTTT.

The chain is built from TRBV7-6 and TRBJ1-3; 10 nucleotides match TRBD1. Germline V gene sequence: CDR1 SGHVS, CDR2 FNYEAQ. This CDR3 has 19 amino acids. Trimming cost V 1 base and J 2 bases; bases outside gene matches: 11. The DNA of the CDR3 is TGTGCCAGCAGCTTAGGATGGGGGACAGGGGAGTATGCTGGAAACACCATATATTTT. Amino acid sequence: CASSLGWGTGEYAGNTIYF.